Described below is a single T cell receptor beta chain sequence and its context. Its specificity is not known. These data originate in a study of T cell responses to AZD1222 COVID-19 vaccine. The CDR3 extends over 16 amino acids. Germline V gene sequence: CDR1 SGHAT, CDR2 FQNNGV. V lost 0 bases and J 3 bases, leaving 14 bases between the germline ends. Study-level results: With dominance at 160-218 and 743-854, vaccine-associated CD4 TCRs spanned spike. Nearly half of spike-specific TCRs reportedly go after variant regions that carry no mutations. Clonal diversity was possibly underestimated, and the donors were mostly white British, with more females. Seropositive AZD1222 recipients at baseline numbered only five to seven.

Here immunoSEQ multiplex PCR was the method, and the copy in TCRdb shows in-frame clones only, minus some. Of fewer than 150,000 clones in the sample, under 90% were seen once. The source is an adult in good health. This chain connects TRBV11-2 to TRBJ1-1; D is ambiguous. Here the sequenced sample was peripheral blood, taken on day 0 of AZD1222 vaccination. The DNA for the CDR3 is TGTGCCAGCAGCTTAGATCTGGATGCGGGGTACACTGAAGCTTTCTTT. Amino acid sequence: CASSLDLDAGYTEAFF. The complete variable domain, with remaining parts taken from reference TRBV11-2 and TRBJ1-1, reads EAGVAQSPRYKIIEKRQSVAFWCNPISGHATLYWYQQILGQGPKLLIQFQNNGVVDDSQLPKDRFSAERLKGVDSTLKIQPAKLEDSAVYLCASSLDLDAGYTEAFFGQGTRLTVV.